The rows below give T cell receptor beta chains drawn from one sample of a study of T cell responses to AZD1222 COVID-19 vaccine. Sequencing was performed with immunoSEQ multiplex PCR; in TCRdb, only in-frame clones are kept and a portion is missing. The sample contains about 97,000 clones, approximately 90% of which appear only once. Sequences were derived from peripheral blood, sampled on day 0 of AZD1222 vaccination. The receptors were gathered from an adult in good health. The CDR3 runs from the conserved cysteine through the conserved F or W. D genes are given only for firm matches. The size entry is marked missing in some rows and otherwise reads once, few, many or a size class.

clone size	V gene	D gene	J gene	CDR3 protein	CDR3 DNA
-	TRBV30	TRBD1	TRBJ1-3	CAWSTGVGNTIYF	TGTGCCTGGAGTACAGGGGTCGGAAACACCATATATTTT
-	TRBV2	-	TRBJ2-2	CASNYGANLNTGELFF	TGTGCCAGCAACTACGGGGCGAATCTTAACACCGGGGAGCTGTTTTTT
-	TRBV5-5	TRBD1	TRBJ2-7	CASSLGQGAYEQYF	TGTGCCAGCAGCTTAGGACAGGGGGCGTACGAGCAGTACTTC
once	TRBV28	-	TRBJ2-7	CASSFHYEQYF	TGTGCCAGCAGTTTTCACTACGAGCAGTACTTC
once	TRBV6-5	TRBD1	TRBJ1-2	CASSTTGEGGYTF	TGTGCCAGCAGTACGACAGGGGAAGGCGGCTACACCTTC
-	TRBV30	TRBD2	TRBJ2-1	CAWSPGVSGRNEQFF	TGTGCCTGGAGCCCCGGGGTGAGCGGGAGGAATGAGCAGTTCTTC
-	TRBV12-3/TRBV12-4	-	TRBJ2-1	CASSHQTLFPFF	TGTGCCAGCAGCCACCAGACTCTTTTCCCGTTCTTC
-	TRBV5-1	TRBD2	TRBJ2-7	CASSSTSGGWYEQYF	TGCGCCAGCAGCTCCACGTCGGGGGGTTGGTACGAGCAGTACTTC
-	TRBV6-4	-	TRBJ2-7	CASSPTRGHSYEQYF	TGTGCCAGCAGCCCCACAAGGGGACACTCCTACGAGCAGTACTTC
few	TRBV21-1	-	TRBJ1-1	CASSKGRQAFF	TGTGCCAGCAGCAAAGGGAGACAAGCTTTCTTT
-	TRBV19	-	TRBJ2-7	CASSIEVQYEQYF	TGTGCCAGTAGTATTGAGGTGCAATACGAGCAGTACTTC
-	TRBV9	TRBD1	TRBJ2-7	CASSVADRSSYEQYF	TGTGCCAGCAGCGTAGCGGACAGGTCATCCTACGAGCAGTACTTC
-	TRBV6-5	-	TRBJ2-3	CASSNTDTQYF	TGTGCCAGCAGTAACACAGATACGCAGTATTTT
-	TRBV30	-	TRBJ2-7	CAWSEGGIYEQYF	TGTGCCTGGAGTGAAGGGGGGATCTACGAGCAGTACTTC
-	TRBV10-1	-	TRBJ2-7	CASSELGQTYEQYF	TGCGCCAGCAGTGAGTTGGGGCAAACCTACGAGCAGTACTTC
once	TRBV19	TRBD1	TRBJ1-5	CASSVPGTGDQPQHF	TGTGCCAGTAGCGTTCCCGGGACAGGGGATCAGCCCCAGCATTTT
-	TRBV5-1	-	TRBJ2-3	CASSLATSLDTQYF	TGCGCCAGCAGCTTGGCAACTAGTCTCGATACGCAGTATTTT
-	TRBV29-1	TRBD1	TRBJ2-7	CSVGTGRPYEQYF	TGCAGCGTAGGGACAGGGAGGCCCTACGAGCAGTACTTC
-	TRBV5-8	-	TRBJ1-3	CASSFRGLVSGNTIYF	TGTGCCAGCAGCTTCCGGGGCCTCGTCTCTGGAAACACCATATATTTT
-	TRBV10-3	TRBD1	TRBJ2-7	CAISDGTGTYEQYF	TGTGCCATCAGTGATGGGACAGGGACCTACGAGCAGTACTTC
-	TRBV5-1	TRBD1	TRBJ2-7	CASSWTGTTYEQYF	TGCGCCAGCAGCTGGACAGGCACCACCTACGAGCAGTACTTC
-	TRBV27	-	TRBJ2-5	CASARDGETQYF	TGTGCCAGCGCGCGGGACGGTGAGACCCAGTACTTC
-	TRBV10-3	-	TRBJ1-1	CAISDRARPQAFF	TGTGCCATCAGTGACCGGGCCCGCCCGCAAGCTTTCTTT
-	TRBV30	-	TRBJ2-1	CAWSRRLSDGEQFF	TGTGCCTGGAGTAGGAGACTATCCGACGGTGAGCAGTTCTTC
-	TRBV3-1/TRBV3-2	-	TRBJ2-7	CASSQDVSDSYEQYF	TGTGCCAGCAGCCAAGATGTGAGTGATTCCTACGAGCAGTACTTC
-	TRBV18	TRBD1	TRBJ1-2	CASSPAEARGSGYTF	TGTGCCAGCTCACCAGCGGAGGCCAGGGGGTCTGGCTACACCTTC
once	TRBV4-1	-	TRBJ2-1	CASSQGRIRSSYNEQFF	TGCGCCAGCAGCCAGGGCCGGATCCGTAGCTCCTACAATGAGCAGTTCTTC
-	TRBV24-1	TRBD1	TRBJ1-5	CATSQPPGGAPSNQPQHF	TGTGCCACCAGTCAGCCGCCAGGGGGGGCGCCTAGCAATCAGCCCCAGCATTTT
-	TRBV19	-	TRBJ1-1	CASSIGGANTEAFF	TGTGCCAGTAGTATAGGGGGGGCCAACACTGAAGCTTTCTTT
-	TRBV29-1	-	TRBJ2-2	CSVAGTNTGELFF	TGCAGCGTTGCCGGGACGAACACCGGGGAGCTGTTTTTT
-	TRBV2	-	TRBJ1-5	CASSEAGVQPQHF	TGTGCCAGCAGTGAAGCAGGGGTACAGCCCCAGCATTTT
few	TRBV28	-	TRBJ1-5	CASSLGSTAASNQPQHF	TGTGCCAGCAGTTTGGGCTCCACGGCGGCGAGCAATCAGCCCCAGCATTTT
-	TRBV28	TRBD1	TRBJ2-7	CASSLRFEGTGAIYEQYF	TGTGCCAGCAGTTTACGGTTCGAAGGGACAGGGGCAATCTACGAGCAGTACTTC
-	TRBV9	TRBD2	TRBJ2-1	CASRDSGGAGNEQFF	TGTGCCAGCCGCGATAGCGGGGGGGCGGGGAATGAGCAGTTCTTC
-	TRBV6-6	-	TRBJ2-7	CASSQDGSIRYEQYF	TGTGCCAGCAGCCAAGACGGGAGTATCAGATACGAGCAGTACTTC
-	TRBV7-2	TRBD2	TRBJ2-7	CASSPGLAGAGYEQYF	TGTGCCAGCAGCCCGGGACTAGCGGGAGCCGGCTACGAGCAGTACTTC
-	TRBV5-1	TRBD1	TRBJ1-2	CASSLGGTEKNGYTF	TGCGCCAGCAGCTTGGGAGGGACAGAAAAAAATGGCTACACCTTC
-	TRBV5-4	-	TRBJ1-1	CASRTESNTEAFF	TGTGCCAGCAGGACAGAATCGAACACTGAAGCTTTCTTT
-	TRBV28	-	TRBJ2-7	CASKRGGRVDEQYF	TGTGCCAGCAAGAGGGGGGGGCGCGTCGACGAGCAGTACTTC
-	TRBV19	-	TRBJ2-7	CASSSQELREQYF	TGTGCCAGTAGTAGTCAGGAACTACGGGAGCAGTACTTC
-	TRBV10-3	TRBD1	TRBJ1-1	CATLEIQGATEAFF	TGTGCCACACTAGAAATTCAGGGGGCCACTGAAGCTTTCTTT
-	TRBV28	-	TRBJ1-5	CASRGTTNQPQHF	TGTGCCAGCAGGGGGACAACCAATCAGCCCCAGCATTTT
-	TRBV6-5	TRBD1	TRBJ2-7	CASSRQGYSYEQYF	TGTGCCAGCAGTCGACAGGGATACTCCTACGAGCAGTACTTC
-	TRBV14	TRBD1	TRBJ2-7	CASGWGADGQAYEQYF	TGTGCCAGCGGTTGGGGTGCTGATGGACAGGCCTACGAGCAGTACTTC
few	TRBV5-8	-	TRBJ1-2	CASSSGHHYGYTF	TGTGCCAGCAGCTCCGGACACCACTATGGCTACACCTTC